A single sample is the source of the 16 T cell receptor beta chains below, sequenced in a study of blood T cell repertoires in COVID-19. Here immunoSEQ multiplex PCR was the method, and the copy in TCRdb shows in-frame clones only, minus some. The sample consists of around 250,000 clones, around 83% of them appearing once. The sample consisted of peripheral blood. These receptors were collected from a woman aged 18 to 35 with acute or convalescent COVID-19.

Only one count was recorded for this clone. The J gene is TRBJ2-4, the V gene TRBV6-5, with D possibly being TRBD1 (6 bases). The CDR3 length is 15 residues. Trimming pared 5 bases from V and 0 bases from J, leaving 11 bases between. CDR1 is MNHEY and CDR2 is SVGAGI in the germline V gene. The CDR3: CASSQDRLAKNIQYF. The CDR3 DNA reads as TGTGCCAGCAGTCAGGACAGACTAGCCAAAAACATTCAGTACTTC.

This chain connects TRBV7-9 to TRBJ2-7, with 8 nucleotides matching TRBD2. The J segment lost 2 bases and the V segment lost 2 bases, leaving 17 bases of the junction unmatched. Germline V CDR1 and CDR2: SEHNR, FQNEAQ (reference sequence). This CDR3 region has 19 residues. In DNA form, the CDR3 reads TGTGCCAGCAGCTTATTTAGGTTTAGCGGGGATAGTGGCACCTACGAGCAGTACTTC. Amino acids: CASSLFRFSGDSGTYEQYF.

CDR3 region: CAWRTDFSSGNTIYF. CDR3 DNA: TGTGCCTGGAGGACAGATTTTTCCTCTGGAAACACCATATATTTT. The chain uses TRBV30 and TRBJ1-3, with a tentative D call TRBD1 (5 bases). Germline assignment: CDR1 GTSNPN and CDR2 SVGIG (reference sequence). The CDR3 loop spans 15 amino acids. Trimming shortened V by 3 bases and J by 0 bases, and 12 bases separated the two germline ends.

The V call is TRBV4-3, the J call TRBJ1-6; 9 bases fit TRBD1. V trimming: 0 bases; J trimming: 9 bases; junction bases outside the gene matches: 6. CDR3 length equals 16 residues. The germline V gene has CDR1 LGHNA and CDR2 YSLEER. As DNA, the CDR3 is TGCGCCAGCAGCCAAGAGATGGGGACAGGGATTTCACCCCTCCACTTT. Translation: CASSQEMGTGISPLHF.

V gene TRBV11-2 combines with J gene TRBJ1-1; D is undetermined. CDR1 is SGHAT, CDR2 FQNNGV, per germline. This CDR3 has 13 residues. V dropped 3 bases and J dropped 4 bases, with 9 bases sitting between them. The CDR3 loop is CASSLERVTEAFF. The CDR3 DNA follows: TGTGCCAGCAGCTTGGAGAGGGTCACTGAAGCTTTCTTT.

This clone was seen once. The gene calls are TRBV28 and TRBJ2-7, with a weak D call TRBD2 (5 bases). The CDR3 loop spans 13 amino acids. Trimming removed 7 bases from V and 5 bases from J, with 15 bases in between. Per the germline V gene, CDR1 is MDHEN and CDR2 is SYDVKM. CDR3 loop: CASIQWRSNEQYF. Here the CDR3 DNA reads TGTGCCAGCATTCAATGGAGGTCCAACGAGCAGTACTTC.

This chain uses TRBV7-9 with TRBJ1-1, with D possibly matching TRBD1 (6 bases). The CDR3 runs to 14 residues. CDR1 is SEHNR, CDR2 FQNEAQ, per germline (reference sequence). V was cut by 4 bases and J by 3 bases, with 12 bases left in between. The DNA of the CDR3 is TGTGCCAGCAGCTCCCAAGGGGGGGACACTGAAGCTTTCTTT. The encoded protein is CASSSQGGDTEAFF.

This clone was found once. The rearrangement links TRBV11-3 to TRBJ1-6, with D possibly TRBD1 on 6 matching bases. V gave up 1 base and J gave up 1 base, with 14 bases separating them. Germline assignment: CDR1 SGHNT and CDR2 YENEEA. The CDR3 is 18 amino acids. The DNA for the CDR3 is TGTGCCAGCAGCTTAGCGGCAGGGGAAAGTTCCTATAATTCACCCCTCCACTTT. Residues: CASSLAAGESSYNSPLHF.

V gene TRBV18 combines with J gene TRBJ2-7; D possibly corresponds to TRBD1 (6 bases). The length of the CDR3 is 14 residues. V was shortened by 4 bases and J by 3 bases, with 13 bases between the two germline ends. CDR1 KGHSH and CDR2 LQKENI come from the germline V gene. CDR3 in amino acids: CASSHTGFDYEQYF. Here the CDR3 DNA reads TGTGCCAGCTCACACACAGGGTTTGACTACGAGCAGTACTTC. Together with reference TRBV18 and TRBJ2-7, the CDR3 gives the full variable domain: NAGVMQNPRHLVRRRGQEARLRCSPMKGHSHVYWYRQLPEEGLKFMVYLQKENIIDESGMPKERFSAEFPKEGPSILRIQQVVRGDSAAYFCASSHTGFDYEQYFGPGTRLTVT.

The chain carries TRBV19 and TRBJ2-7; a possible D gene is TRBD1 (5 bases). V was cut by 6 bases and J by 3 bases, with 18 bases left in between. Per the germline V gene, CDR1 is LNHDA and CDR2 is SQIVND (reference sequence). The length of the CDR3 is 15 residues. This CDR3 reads CASSPSLIGVYEQYF. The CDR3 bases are TGTGCCAGTAGCCCCAGTCTCATAGGGGTCTACGAGCAGTACTTC. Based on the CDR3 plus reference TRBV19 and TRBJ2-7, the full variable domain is DGGITQSPKYLFRKEGQNVTLSCEQNLNHDAMYWYRQDPGQGLRLIYYSQIVNDFQKGDIAEGYSVSREKKESFPLTVTSAQKNPTAFYLCASSPSLIGVYEQYFGPGTRLTVT.

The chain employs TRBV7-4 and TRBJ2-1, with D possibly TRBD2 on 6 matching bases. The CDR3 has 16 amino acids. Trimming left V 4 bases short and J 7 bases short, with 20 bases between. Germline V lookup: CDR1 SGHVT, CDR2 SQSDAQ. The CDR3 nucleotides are TGTGCCAGCAGCTCCCAGACGGGACTGCACCTAAATGAGCAGTTCTTC. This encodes CASSSQTGLHLNEQFF.

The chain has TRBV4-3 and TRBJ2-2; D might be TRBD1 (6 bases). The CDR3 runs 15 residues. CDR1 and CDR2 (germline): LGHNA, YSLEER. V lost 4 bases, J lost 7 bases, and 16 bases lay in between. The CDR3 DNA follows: TGCGCCAGCAGCCCACGTTGGAAGGGGGTCGGGGAGCTGTTTTTT. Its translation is CASSPRWKGVGELFF.

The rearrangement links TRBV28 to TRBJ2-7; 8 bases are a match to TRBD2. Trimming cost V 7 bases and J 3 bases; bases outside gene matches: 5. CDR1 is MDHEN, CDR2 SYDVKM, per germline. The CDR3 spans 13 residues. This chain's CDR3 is CASTSGGVYEQYF. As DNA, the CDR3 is TGTGCCAGCACGTCGGGGGGGGTCTACGAGCAGTACTTC.

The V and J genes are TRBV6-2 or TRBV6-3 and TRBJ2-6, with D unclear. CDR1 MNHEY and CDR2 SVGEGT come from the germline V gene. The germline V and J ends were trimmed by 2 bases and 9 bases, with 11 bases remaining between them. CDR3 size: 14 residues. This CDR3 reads CASSYVGYGNVLTF. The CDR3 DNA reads TGTGCCAGCAGTTACGTCGGGTATGGCAACGTCCTGACTTTC.

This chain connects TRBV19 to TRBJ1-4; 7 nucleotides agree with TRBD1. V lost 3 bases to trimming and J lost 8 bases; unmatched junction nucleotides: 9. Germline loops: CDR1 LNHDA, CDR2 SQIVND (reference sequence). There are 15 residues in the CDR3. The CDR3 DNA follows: TGTGCCAGTAGTATTTTGGCAGGGGGAAAAGAAAAACTGTTTTTT. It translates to CASSILAGGKEKLFF.

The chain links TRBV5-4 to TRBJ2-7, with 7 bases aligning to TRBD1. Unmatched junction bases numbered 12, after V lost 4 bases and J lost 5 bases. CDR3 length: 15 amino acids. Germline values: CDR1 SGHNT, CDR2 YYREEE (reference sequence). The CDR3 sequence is CASSRLGGSPHEQYF. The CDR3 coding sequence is TGTGCCAGCAGCCGTTTAGGGGGCTCTCCCCACGAGCAGTACTTC.